This TCR beta chain was captured by sequencing in a study of patients and donors after allogeneic stem cell transplantation. Trimming removed 6 bases at V and 1 base at J, with 10 bases between. CDR3 length equals 14 residues. One entry per CDR3 protein results from TCRdb running MiXCR on the RT-PCR reads. The table shows more than 850,000 distinct CDR3 sequences, with 15% to 20% occurring only once. This clonotype showed up many times. The sequence was collected from a human donor who was either an allogeneic HSCT recipient or a stem cell or donor lymphocyte infusion donor (not recorded which). It is not recorded whose cells these are; they may come from a transplant donor. The V gene is TRBV12-3 or TRBV12-4, the J gene TRBJ1-3; D unresolved. The source material was blood, either unsorted or a sorted T cell fraction (not recorded which). The CDR3 loop reads CASSRVKSGNTIYF. CDR3 in DNA: TGTGCCAGCAGCCGCGTTAAATCTGGAAACACCATATATTTT.